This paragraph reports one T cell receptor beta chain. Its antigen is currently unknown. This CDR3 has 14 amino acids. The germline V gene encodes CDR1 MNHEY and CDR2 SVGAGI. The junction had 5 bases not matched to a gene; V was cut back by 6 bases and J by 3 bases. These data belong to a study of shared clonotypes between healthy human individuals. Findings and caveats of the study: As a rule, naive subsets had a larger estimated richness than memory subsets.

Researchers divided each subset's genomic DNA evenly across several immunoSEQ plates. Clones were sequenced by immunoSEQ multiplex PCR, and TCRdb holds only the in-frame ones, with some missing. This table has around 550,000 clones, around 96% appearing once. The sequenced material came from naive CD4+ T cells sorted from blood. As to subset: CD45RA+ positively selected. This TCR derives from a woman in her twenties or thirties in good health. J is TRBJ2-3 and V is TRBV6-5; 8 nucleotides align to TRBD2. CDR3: CASRSGSGTDTQYF. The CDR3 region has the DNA TGTGCCAGCAGGAGCGGGAGTGGTACAGATACGCAGTATTTT.